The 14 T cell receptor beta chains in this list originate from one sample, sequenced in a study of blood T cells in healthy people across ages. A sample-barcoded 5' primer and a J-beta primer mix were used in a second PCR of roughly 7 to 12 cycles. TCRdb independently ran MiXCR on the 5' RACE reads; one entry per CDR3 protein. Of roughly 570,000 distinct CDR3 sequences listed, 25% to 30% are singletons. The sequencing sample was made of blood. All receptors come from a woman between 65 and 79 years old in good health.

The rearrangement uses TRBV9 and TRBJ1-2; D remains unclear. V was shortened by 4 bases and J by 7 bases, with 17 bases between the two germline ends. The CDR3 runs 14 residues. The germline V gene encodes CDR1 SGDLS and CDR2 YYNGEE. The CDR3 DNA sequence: TGTGCCAGCAGCCCAGAAGTGGTCTTGGGTGGCTACACCTTC. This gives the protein CASSPEVVLGGYTF.

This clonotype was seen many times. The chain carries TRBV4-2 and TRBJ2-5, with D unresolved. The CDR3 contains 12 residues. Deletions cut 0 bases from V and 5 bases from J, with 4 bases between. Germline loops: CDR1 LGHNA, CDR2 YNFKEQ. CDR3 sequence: CASSQDMETQYF. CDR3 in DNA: TGTGCCAGCAGCCAAGATATGGAGACCCAGTACTTC.

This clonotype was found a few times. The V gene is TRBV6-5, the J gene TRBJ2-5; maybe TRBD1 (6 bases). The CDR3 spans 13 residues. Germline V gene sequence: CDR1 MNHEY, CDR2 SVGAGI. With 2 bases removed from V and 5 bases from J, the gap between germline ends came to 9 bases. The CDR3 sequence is CASSYGGWETQYF. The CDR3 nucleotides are TGTGCCAGCAGTTACGGGGGCTGGGAGACCCAGTACTTC.

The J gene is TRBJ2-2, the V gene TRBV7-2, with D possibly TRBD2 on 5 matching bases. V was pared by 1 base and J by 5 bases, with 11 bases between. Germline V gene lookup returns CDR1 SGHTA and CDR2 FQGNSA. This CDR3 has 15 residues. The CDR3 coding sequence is TGTGCCAGCAGCTTAGTCGGGGTAATGACCGGGGAGCTGTTTTTT. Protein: CASSLVGVMTGELFF.

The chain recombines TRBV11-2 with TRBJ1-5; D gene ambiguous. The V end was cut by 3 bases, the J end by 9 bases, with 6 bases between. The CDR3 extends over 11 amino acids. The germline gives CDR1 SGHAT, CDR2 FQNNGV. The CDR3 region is CASSFRRPQHF. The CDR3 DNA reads TGTGCCAGCAGCTTTCGAAGGCCCCAGCATTTT.

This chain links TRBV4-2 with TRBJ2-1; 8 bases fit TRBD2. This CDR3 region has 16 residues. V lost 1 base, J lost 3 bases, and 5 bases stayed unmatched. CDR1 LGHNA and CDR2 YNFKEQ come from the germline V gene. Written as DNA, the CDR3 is TGTGCCAGCAGCCAAGCGGCTAGCGGGTTCTACAATGAGCAGTTCTTC. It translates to CASSQAASGFYNEQFF.

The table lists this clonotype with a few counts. CDR3 coding DNA: TGCAGTGCTAGAGACGCTAGCGGGGCTTCCTACAATGAGCAGTTCTTC. It yields the protein CSARDASGASYNEQFF. V and J are TRBV20-1 and TRBJ2-1, with 9 bases matching TRBD2. Per germline, CDR1 DFQATT and CDR2 SNEGSKA (reference sequence). Trimming removed 0 bases from V and 1 base from J; junction bases left unmatched: 4. The CDR3 covers 16 residues.

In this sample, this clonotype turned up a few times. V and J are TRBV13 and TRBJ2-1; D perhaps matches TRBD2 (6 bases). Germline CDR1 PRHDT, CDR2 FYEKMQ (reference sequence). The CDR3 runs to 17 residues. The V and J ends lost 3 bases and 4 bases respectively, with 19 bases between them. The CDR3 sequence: CASSLRSGPIGYNEQFF. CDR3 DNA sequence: TGTGCCAGCAGCTTGCGAAGCGGGCCGATCGGTTACAATGAGCAGTTCTTC.

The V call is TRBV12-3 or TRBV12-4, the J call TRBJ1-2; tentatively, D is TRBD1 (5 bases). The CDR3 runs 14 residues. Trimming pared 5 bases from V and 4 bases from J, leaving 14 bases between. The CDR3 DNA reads TGTGCCAGCAGTACGATACAGGTTTCCTATGGCTACACCTTC. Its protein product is CASSTIQVSYGYTF.

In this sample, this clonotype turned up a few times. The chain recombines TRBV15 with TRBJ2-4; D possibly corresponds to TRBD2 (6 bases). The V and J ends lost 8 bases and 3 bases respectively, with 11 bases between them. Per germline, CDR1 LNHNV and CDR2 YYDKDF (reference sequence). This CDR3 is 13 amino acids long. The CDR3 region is CATSGGDKNIQYF. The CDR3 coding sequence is TGTGCCACCTCTGGAGGGGACAAAAACATTCAGTACTTC.

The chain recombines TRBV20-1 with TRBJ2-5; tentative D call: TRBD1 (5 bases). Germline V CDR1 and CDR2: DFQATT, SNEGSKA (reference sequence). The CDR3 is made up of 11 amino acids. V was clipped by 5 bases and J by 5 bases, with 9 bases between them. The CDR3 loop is CSAQGFETQYF. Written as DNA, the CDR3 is TGCAGTGCTCAGGGATTTGAGACCCAGTACTTC.

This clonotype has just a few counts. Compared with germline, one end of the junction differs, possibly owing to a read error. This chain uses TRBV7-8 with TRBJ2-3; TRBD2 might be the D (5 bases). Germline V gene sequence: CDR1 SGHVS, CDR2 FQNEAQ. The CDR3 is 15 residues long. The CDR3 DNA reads TGTGCAAGCAGCCGAGGGAGTACTAGCACAGATACGCAGTATTTT. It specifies CASSRGSTSTDTQYF.

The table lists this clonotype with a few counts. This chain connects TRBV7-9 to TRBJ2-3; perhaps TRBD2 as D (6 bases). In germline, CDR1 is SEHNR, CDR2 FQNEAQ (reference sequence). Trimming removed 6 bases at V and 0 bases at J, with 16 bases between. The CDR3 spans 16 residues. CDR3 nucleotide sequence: TGTGCCAGCAGTCATGCCCCGGGACTCAGCACAGATACGCAGTATTTT. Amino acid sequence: CASSHAPGLSTDTQYF.

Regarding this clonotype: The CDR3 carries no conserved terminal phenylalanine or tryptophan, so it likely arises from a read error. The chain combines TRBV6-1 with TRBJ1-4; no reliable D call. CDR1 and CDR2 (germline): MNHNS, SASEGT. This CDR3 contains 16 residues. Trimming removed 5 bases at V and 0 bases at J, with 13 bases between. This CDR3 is CASSRSSGATNEKLFV. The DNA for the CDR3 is TGTGCCAGCAGTCGTAGCAGCGGGGCAACTAATGAAAAACTGTTTGTT.